This T cell receptor (beta chain) was recorded in a study of shared clonotypes between healthy human individuals. Across the whole study: Plates per donor: three CD4 naive, three CD4 memory, two CD8 naive, one CD8 memory. Study-wide results and caveats: What naive subsets generally showed was a larger estimated richness than memory subsets showed.

On sorted subsets, replicate PCRs used 150 to 250 ng DNA, or some 28,000 T cell genomes. Assay: immunoSEQ multiplex PCR; the TCRdb copy retains only in-frame clones and omits some. The sample includes 1.4 million to 1.5 million clones, around 97% seen only once; the top ten take approximately 1.1%. A word on this clone: Its antigen is not identified.

Germline V gives CDR1 SGHVS, CDR2 FNYEAQ. The CDR3 contains 15 residues. The V end was cut by 3 bases, the J end by 1 base, with 9 bases between. This TCR was recovered from a young man in good health. The specimen was naive CD4+ T cells sorted from blood. Regarding subset: CD45RA+ positively selected. The rearrangement uses TRBV7-6 and TRBJ2-2, with D perhaps matching TRBD2 (5 bases). CDR3: CASSFFGLNTGELFF. The CDR3 DNA is TGTGCCAGCAGCTTTTTCGGACTGAACACCGGGGAGCTGTTTTTT. Variable domain in full (rest from reference TRBV7-6 and TRBJ2-2): GAGVSQSPRYKVTKRGQDVALRCDPISGHVSLYWYRQALGQGPEFLTYFNYEAQQDKSGLPNDRFSAERPEGSISTLTIQRTEQRDSAMYRCASSFFGLNTGELFFGEGSRLTVL.